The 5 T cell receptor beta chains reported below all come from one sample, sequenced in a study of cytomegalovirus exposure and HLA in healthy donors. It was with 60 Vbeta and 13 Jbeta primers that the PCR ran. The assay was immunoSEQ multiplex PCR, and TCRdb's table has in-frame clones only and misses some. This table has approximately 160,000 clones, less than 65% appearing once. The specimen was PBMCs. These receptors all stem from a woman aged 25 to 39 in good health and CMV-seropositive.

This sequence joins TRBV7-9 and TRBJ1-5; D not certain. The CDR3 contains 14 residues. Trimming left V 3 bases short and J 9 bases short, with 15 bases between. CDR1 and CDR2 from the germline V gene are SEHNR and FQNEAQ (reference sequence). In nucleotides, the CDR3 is TGTGCCAGCAGCTTGGCGTACAGTTCAGGGCCCCAGCATTTT. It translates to CASSLAYSSGPQHF.

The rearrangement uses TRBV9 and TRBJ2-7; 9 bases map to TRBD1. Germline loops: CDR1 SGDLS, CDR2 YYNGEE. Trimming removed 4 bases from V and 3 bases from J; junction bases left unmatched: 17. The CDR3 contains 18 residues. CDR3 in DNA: TGTGCCAGCAGCCCTACAATCTTTTCGGACAGGGGACACTACGAGCAGTACTTC. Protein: CASSPTIFSDRGHYEQYF. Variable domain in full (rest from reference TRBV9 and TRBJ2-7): DSGVTQTPKHLITATGQRVTLRCSPRSGDLSVYWYQQSLDQGLQFLIQYYNGEERAKGNILERFSAQQFPDLHSELNLSSLELGDSALYFCASSPTIFSDRGHYEQYFGPGTRLTVT.

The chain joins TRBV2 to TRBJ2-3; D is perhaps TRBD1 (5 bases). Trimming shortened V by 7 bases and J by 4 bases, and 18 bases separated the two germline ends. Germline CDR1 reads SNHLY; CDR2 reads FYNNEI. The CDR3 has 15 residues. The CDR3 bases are TGTGCCAGCAATAAACAGGCGTATGGATCAGATACGCAGTATTTT. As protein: CASNKQAYGSDTQYF. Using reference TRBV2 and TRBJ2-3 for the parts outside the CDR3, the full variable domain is EPEVTQTPSHQVTQMGQEVILRCVPISNHLYFYWYRQILGQKVEFLVSFYNNEISEKSEIFDDQFSVERPDGSNFTLKIRSTKLEDSAMYFCASNKQAYGSDTQYFGPGTRLTVL.

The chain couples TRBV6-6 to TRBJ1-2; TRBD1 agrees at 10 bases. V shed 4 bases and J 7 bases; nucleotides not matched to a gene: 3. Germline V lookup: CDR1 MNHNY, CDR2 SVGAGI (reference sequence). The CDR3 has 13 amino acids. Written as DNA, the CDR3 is TGTGCCAGCAGTTTAGGGGACAGGGGTGGCTACACCTTC. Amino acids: CASSLGDRGGYTF.

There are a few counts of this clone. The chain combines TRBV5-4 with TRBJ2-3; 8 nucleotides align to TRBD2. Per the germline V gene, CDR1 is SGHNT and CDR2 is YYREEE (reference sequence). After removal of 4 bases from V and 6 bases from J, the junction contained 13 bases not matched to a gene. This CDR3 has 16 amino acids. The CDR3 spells CASSPNTGLAGDTQYF. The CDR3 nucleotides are TGTGCCAGCAGCCCAAATACAGGACTAGCTGGGGATACGCAGTATTTT.